The source of this T cell receptor (beta chain) is a study of OX40 agonist ivuxolimab in advanced cancers. Profiling relied on immunoSEQ multiplex PCR, and the TCRdb table lists in-frame clones only, not all of them. The data hold about 87,000 clones, with around nine tenths observed a single time. Germline CDR1 and CDR2: MNHEY and SVGAGI. The trim removed 0 bases at V and 3 bases at J, leaving 2 bases unmatched. CDR3 length: 15 residues. The chain links TRBV6-5 to TRBJ2-5, with 9 positions matching TRBD1. The sequence came from an adult with an advanced solid tumor such as melanoma, head and neck, liver or kidney cancer. Material: CD4+ or CD8+ T cells sorted from blood, obtained in a trial of the OX40 agonist ivuxolimab. The CDR3 reads CASSYSGTGKETQYF. Written as DNA, the CDR3 is TGTGCCAGCAGTTACTCTGGGACAGGGAAAGAGACCCAGTACTTC.